This TCR beta chain comes out of a study of T cell repertoires in cytomegalovirus infection. About the study: Indications came from public TCR beta signatures; they pointed to CMV infection and to a matching HLA type.

Only a few counts were recorded for this clonotype. What it binds is not known. General study points: The cumulative frequency of public TCR beta families identified carriers of CMV plus the relevant HLA. The ex vivo response showed dominance by HLA-C-restricted CMV-specific TCR beta clonotypes.

A single record per CDR3 protein comes from TCRdb applying MiXCR to the reads. This table has 230,000 or so distinct CDR3 sequences, about 18% appearing once. The sequence was obtained from a human donor in good health (CMV status not recorded). Some clones in this sample may be carry-over from other donors' samples. The sample taken for sequencing was CD8+ T cells from PBMCs.

CDR3 loop: CASNAGRYAEQYF. The CDR3 coding sequence is TGTGCCAGCAACGCAGGGCGGTACGCCGAGCAGTACTTC. This rearrangement joins TRBV13 to TRBJ2-7; D may be TRBD1 (5 bases). The CDR3 extends over 13 amino acids. Per the germline V gene, CDR1 is PRHDT and CDR2 is FYEKMQ (reference sequence). V gave up 7 bases and J gave up 6 bases, with 16 bases separating them.